This T cell receptor (beta chain) was sequenced during a study of blood T cell repertoires in COVID-19. Looking at the study overall: For recovered donors of Cohort 3, there were two negative PCRs, clearance, or symptom resolution. Acute and convalescent COVID-19 samples came from the United States, Italy and Spain.

Everyone who took part was roughly 18 to 90 years old, and they came from 20 to 25 US areas. This CDR3 has 16 amino acids. V was shortened by 2 bases and J by 4 bases, with 12 bases between the two germline ends. Germline lookup yields CDR1 MNHEY and CDR2 SVGAGI. As handled by the study authors: Cell counts per sample came from amplifying reference gene primers. The protocol was immunoSEQ multiplex PCR, while the TCRdb copy is restricted to in-frame clones and leaves out a portion. The V and J calls and the clone size are those of that table, but D and trimming were determined from the DNA. Of 400,000 or so clones listed, around 87% are singletons.

The sample consisted of PBMCs or T cells enriched from blood (not recorded which). This clonotype originated in a man aged 35 to 55 in a cohort exposed to, infected with or recovered from COVID-19 (not recorded which). The V and J genes are TRBV6-5 and TRBJ2-6; D uncertain. The CDR3 protein is CASSYGRSPGANVLTF. CDR3 nucleotides: TGTGCCAGCAGTTACGGTAGAAGCCCAGGGGCCAACGTCCTGACTTTC.